These 21 T cell receptor beta chains share one sample of origin, sequenced in a study of blood T cell repertoires in COVID-19. Sequencing was performed with immunoSEQ multiplex PCR; in TCRdb, only in-frame clones are kept and a portion is missing. The table has some 220,000 clones, about 88% seen once. Sequenced sample: peripheral blood. The receptors stem from a man aged 45-65 years who had recovered from COVID-19.

CDR3 amino acids: CASSLPGASGSRYEQYF. CDR3 DNA: TGTGCCAGCAGCCTACCGGGAGCTAGCGGGAGTCGCTACGAGCAGTACTTC. The chain combines TRBV28 with TRBJ2-7, with TRBD2 matching 10 bases. V was pared by 6 bases and J by 3 bases, with 14 bases of the junction left unmatched. Germline V lookup: CDR1 MDHEN, CDR2 SYDVKM. This CDR3 is 17 amino acids long.

This clone was picked up one time. This rearrangement joins TRBV6-1 to TRBJ2-5, with D hard to call. The V and J ends lost 1 base and 4 bases respectively, with 13 bases between them. This CDR3 has 15 amino acids. Germline CDR1 reads MNHNS; CDR2 reads SASEGT. The CDR3 loop reads CASSEDRWRRETQYF. The CDR3 DNA follows: TGTGCCAGCAGTGAAGATAGGTGGCGGCGAGAGACCCAGTACTTC.

The chain links TRBV29-1 to TRBJ2-3; a possible D gene is TRBD1 (6 bases). Per the germline V gene, CDR1 is SQVTM and CDR2 is ANQGSEA. Deletions cut 5 bases from V and 4 bases from J, with 19 bases between. The CDR3 is 15 residues long. For the CDR3, the DNA is TGCAGCGTTTACGGGACACGTCTTAACGCAGATACGCAGTATTTT. Protein sequence: CSVYGTRLNADTQYF.

The CDR3 DNA is TGTGCCAGCAGCAAGACACAGGCAGGAGAGACCCAGTACTTC. It translates to CASSKTQAGETQYF. The chain combines TRBV7-6 with TRBJ2-5, with D perhaps TRBD1 (5 bases). This CDR3 is 14 amino acids long. Between the trimmed V and J ends, which lost 5 bases and 4 bases, there was a span of 14 bases. CDR1 is SGHVS, CDR2 FNYEAQ, per germline.

This clone occurred once. The CDR3 coding sequence is TGTGCCACCAGTGATGCACTTGGGACTAGACTCTACAATGAGCAGTTCTTC. As protein: CATSDALGTRLYNEQFF. This chain links TRBV24-1 with TRBJ2-1; 8 nucleotides align to TRBD2. From germline, CDR1 is KGHDR and CDR2 SFDVKD. The CDR3 is made up of 17 amino acids. The junction had 9 bases not matched to a gene; V was cut back by 3 bases and J by 3 bases.

This chain joins TRBV5-6 and TRBJ2-6; 7 nucleotides align to TRBD1. After removal of 2 bases from V and 0 bases from J, the junction contained 8 bases not matched to a gene. The germline V gene has CDR1 SGHDT and CDR2 YYEEEE. The CDR3 spans 18 residues. CDR3: CASSFRQGSYSGANVLTF. The CDR3 region has the DNA TGTGCCAGCAGCTTCCGACAGGGATCCTACTCTGGGGCCAACGTCCTGACTTTC.

The chain links TRBV4-2 to TRBJ2-1, with 10 bases that match TRBD2. The germline CDR1 and CDR2 sequences are LGHNA and YNFKEQ. This CDR3 has 15 residues. The junction had 2 bases not matched to a gene; V was cut back by 2 bases and J by 4 bases. The CDR3: CASSQTSGDYNEQFF. The CDR3 coding sequence is TGTGCCAGCAGCCAAACTAGCGGGGATTACAATGAGCAGTTCTTC.

The chain joins TRBV7-8 to TRBJ2-3; 9 nucleotides match TRBD2. CDR1 and CDR2 (germline): SGHVS, FQNEAQ. The trim removed 2 bases at V and 2 bases at J, leaving 8 bases unmatched. This CDR3 is 17 amino acids long. CDR3 nucleotide sequence: TGTGCCAGCAGCTTAATTAGCGGGAGAGTGGACACAGATACGCAGTATTTT. Translation: CASSLISGRVDTDTQYF.

The V and J genes are TRBV29-1 and TRBJ1-1; TRBD1 agrees at 7 bases. The CDR3 totals 13 residues. V lost 3 bases, J lost 2 bases, and 3 bases stayed unmatched. Per germline, CDR1 SQVTM and CDR2 ANQGSEA. CDR3 sequence (DNA): TGCAGCGTTGAGAGGGGGCGAAACACTGAAGCTTTCTTT. Its protein product is CSVERGRNTEAFF.

This rearrangement joins TRBV6-1 to TRBJ2-1; a weak D match, TRBD2 (5 bases). The CDR3 covers 12 residues. V lost 8 bases to trimming and J lost 5 bases, with 10 bases between them. Germline V gives CDR1 MNHNS, CDR2 SASEGT. CDR3 region: CASSGVHNEQFF. In nucleotides, the CDR3 is TGTGCCAGCTCCGGGGTCCACAATGAGCAGTTCTTC.

The gene calls are TRBV24-1 and TRBJ2-7; perhaps TRBD1 as D (6 bases). V was cut by 5 bases and J by 3 bases, with 13 bases left in between. The CDR3 runs to 14 residues. The germline gives CDR1 KGHDR, CDR2 SFDVKD. The CDR3 here is CATSAADSLYEQYF. In DNA, the CDR3 is TGTGCCACCAGTGCCGCGGACAGCCTCTACGAGCAGTACTTC.

The chain joins TRBV11-2 to TRBJ1-2; TRBD1 matches at 7 bases. Germline-derived CDR1 and CDR2 are SGHAT and FQNNGV. J gave up 1 base and V 3 bases, and 14 bases lay outside the gene matches. The CDR3 is 18 amino acids. CDR3 loop: CASSFLVGGRSSNYGYTF. CDR3 nucleotide sequence: TGTGCCAGCAGCTTCCTGGTAGGGGGCCGAAGCAGTAACTATGGCTACACCTTC.

The chain carries TRBV10-2 and TRBJ1-6, with D unclear. Germline V CDR1 and CDR2: WSHSY, SAAADI. This CDR3 is 16 amino acids long. The germline V and J ends were trimmed by 8 bases and 1 base, with 15 bases remaining between them. This CDR3 is CASQITGGSYNSPLHF. The DNA of the CDR3 is TGCGCCAGCCAAATCACGGGAGGATCCTATAATTCACCCCTCCACTTT.

The chain joins TRBV7-6 to TRBJ2-7, with a weak D call TRBD2 (5 bases). Germline-derived CDR1 and CDR2 are SGHVS and FNYEAQ. The CDR3 covers 13 residues. V dropped 5 bases and J dropped 2 bases, with 10 bases sitting between them. CDR3 protein: CASSPGGPYEQYF. CDR3 bases: TGTGCCAGCAGCCCCGGCGGGCCCTACGAGCAGTACTTC.

A single count supports this clone. This chain connects TRBV29-1 to TRBJ1-2, with 7 bases identical to TRBD1. Looked up from germline, CDR1 is SQVTM and CDR2 is ANQGSEA. The trim removed 0 bases at V and 8 bases at J, leaving 9 bases unmatched. The CDR3 is made up of 14 amino acids. The CDR3 region is CSVEDMRQGEGYTF. The CDR3 coding sequence is TGCAGCGTTGAAGATATGAGACAGGGTGAAGGCTACACCTTC.

The V call is TRBV28, the J call TRBJ2-7, with 8 bases aligning to TRBD1. The V segment lost 6 bases and the J segment 2 bases; nucleotides outside the gene matches: 6. Germline-derived CDR1 and CDR2 are MDHEN and SYDVKM. The CDR3 covers 14 residues. The DNA for the CDR3 is TGTGCCAGCAGGCTGACAGGGGCCCCCTACGAGCAGTACTTC. Protein product: CASRLTGAPYEQYF.

This chain links TRBV18 with TRBJ2-4; 10 bases fit TRBD2. Germline loops: CDR1 KGHSH, CDR2 LQKENI. The CDR3 totals 18 residues. With V trimmed by 2 bases and J by 4 bases, 11 bases remained unmatched. The CDR3 here is CASSPTVGASGRKNIQYF. The DNA for the CDR3 is TGTGCCAGCTCACCAACGGTTGGGGCTAGCGGGAGAAAAAACATTCAGTACTTC.

The chain joins TRBV4-1 to TRBJ2-5; 8 nucleotides align to TRBD1. The V gene end was trimmed by 0 bases and the J gene end by 5 bases; junction bases not matched to a gene: 5. This CDR3 region has 15 residues. Germline CDR1 reads MGHRA; CDR2 reads YSYEKL. CDR3 in amino acids: CASSQDRGRIETQYF. The CDR3 nucleotides are TGCGCCAGCAGCCAAGACAGGGGGCGCATTGAGACCCAGTACTTC.

This sequence joins TRBV14 and TRBJ2-7; D perhaps matches TRBD2 (6 bases). The CDR3 is 15 amino acids. Germline CDR1 is SGHDN and CDR2 is FVKESK. Trimming stripped 1 base from V and 1 base from J, with 11 bases between. DNA of the CDR3: TGTGCCAGCAGCCAAGCCCCTAGCGCGTCCTACGAGCAGTACTTC. This encodes CASSQAPSASYEQYF.

V usage is TRBV28 and J usage is TRBJ2-1, with D possibly matching TRBD2 (6 bases). Germline CDR1 MDHEN, CDR2 SYDVKM. V dropped 7 bases and J dropped 0 bases, with 16 bases sitting between them. This CDR3 comprises 16 residues. The CDR3 spells CASIAQVGGSYNEQFF. Written as DNA, the CDR3 is TGTGCCAGCATCGCCCAAGTCGGGGGCTCCTACAATGAGCAGTTCTTC.

This chain connects TRBV30 to TRBJ2-1, with 9 bases identical to TRBD2. The CDR3 consists of 15 residues. With V trimmed by 2 bases and J by 10 bases, 12 bases remained unmatched. Germline CDR1 reads GTSNPN; CDR2 reads SVGIG (reference sequence). CDR3 residues: CAWSTGTSLIYEQFF. The CDR3, as DNA: TGTGCCTGGAGTACTGGGACTAGCCTTATATACGAGCAGTTCTTC.